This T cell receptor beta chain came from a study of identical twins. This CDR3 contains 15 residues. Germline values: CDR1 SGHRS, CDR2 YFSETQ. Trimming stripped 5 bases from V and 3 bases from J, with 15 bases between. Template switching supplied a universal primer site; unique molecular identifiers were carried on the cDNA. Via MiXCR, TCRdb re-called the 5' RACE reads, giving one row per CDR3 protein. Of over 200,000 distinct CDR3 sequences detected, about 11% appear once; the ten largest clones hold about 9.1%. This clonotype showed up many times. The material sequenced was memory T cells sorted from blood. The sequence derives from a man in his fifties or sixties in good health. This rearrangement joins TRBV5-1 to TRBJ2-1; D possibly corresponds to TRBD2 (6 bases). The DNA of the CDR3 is TGCGCCAGCAGTAGGGTCGCGGGGAACTACAATGAGCAGTTCTTC. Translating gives CASSRVAGNYNEQFF.